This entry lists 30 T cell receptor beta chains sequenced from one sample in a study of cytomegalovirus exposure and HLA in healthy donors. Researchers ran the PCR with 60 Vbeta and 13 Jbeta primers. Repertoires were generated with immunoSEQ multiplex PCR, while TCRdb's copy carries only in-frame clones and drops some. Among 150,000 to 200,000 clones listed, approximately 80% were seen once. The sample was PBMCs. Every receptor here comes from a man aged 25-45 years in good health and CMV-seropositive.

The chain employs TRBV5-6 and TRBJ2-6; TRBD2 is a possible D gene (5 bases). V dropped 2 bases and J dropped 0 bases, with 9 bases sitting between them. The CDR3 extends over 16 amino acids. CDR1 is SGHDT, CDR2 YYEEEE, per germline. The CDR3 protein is CASSFDRGSGANVLTF. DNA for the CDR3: TGTGCCAGCAGCTTCGATCGGGGCTCTGGGGCCAACGTCCTGACTTTC. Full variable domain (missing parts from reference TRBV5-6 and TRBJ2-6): DAGVTQSPTHLIKTRGQQVTLRCSPKSGHDTVSWYQQALGQGPQFIFQYYEEEERQRGNFPDRFSGHQFPNYSSELNVNALLLGDSALYLCASSFDRGSGANVLTFGAGSRLTVL.

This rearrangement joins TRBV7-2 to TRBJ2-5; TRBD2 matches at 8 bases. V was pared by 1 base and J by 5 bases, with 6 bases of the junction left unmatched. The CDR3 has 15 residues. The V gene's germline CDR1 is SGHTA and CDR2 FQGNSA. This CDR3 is CASSLVPGGRETQYF. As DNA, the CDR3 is TGTGCCAGCAGCTTAGTTCCGGGGGGGAGGGAGACCCAGTACTTC.

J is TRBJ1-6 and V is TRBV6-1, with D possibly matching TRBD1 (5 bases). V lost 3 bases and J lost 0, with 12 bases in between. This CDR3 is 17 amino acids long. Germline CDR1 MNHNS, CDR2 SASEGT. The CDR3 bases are TGTGCCAGCAGTGAGACAGAGTCTAGCTCCTATAATTCACCCCTCCACTTT. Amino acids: CASSETESSSYNSPLHF.

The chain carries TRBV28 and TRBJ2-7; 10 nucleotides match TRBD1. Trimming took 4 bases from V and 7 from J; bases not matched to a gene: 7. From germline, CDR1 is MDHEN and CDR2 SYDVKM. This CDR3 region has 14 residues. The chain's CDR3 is CASSSGQGVGEQYF. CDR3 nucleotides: TGTGCCAGCAGTTCAGGACAGGGGGTGGGGGAGCAGTACTTC.

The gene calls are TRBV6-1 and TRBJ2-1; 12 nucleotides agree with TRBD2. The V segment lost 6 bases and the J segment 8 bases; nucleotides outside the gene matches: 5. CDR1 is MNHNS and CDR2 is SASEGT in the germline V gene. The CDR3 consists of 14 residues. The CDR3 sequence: CASRTSGGSDEQFF. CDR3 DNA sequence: TGTGCCAGCAGGACTAGCGGGGGTAGTGATGAGCAGTTCTTC.

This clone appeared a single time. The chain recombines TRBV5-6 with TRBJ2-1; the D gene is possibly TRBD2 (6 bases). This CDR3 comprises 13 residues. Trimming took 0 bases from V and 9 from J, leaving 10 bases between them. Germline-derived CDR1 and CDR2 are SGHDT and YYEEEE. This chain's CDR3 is CASSLESGGEQFF. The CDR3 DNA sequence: TGTGCCAGCAGCTTGGAGTCCGGGGGTGAGCAGTTCTTC. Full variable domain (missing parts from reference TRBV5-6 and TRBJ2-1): DAGVTQSPTHLIKTRGQQVTLRCSPKSGHDTVSWYQQALGQGPQFIFQYYEEEERQRGNFPDRFSGHQFPNYSSELNVNALLLGDSALYLCASSLESGGEQFFGPGTRLTVL.

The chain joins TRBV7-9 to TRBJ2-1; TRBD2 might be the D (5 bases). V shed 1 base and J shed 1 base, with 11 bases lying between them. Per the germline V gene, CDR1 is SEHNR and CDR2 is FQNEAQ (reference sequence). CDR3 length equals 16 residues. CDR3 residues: CASSLDSSASYNEQFF. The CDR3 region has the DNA TGTGCCAGCAGCTTAGATAGTAGCGCTTCCTACAATGAGCAGTTCTTC.

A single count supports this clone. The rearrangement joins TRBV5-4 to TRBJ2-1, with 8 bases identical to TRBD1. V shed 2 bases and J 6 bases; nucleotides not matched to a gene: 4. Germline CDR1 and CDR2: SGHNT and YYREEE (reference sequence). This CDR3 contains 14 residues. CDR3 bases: TGTGCCAGCAGCTTCCAGGGGGCAGGCAATGAGCAGTTCTTC. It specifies CASSFQGAGNEQFF.

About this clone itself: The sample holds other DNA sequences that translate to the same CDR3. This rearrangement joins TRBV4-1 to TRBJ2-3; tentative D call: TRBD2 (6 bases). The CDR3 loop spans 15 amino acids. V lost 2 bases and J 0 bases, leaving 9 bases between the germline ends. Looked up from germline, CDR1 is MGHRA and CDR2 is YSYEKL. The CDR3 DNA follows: TGCGCCAGCAGCCAACTGGGACTTAGCACAGATACGCAGTATTTT. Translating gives CASSQLGLSTDTQYF.

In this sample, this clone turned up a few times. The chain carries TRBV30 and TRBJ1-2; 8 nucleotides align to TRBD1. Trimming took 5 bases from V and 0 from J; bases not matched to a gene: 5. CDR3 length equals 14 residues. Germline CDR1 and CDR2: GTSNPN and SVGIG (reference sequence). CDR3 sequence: CAWWTGRTNYGYTF. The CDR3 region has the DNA TGTGCCTGGTGGACAGGGCGGACTAACTATGGCTACACCTTC.

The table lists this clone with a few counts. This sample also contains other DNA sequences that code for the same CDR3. The CDR3 coding sequence is TGTGCCAGCAGGTCGACAGGCAACTCTGGAAACACCATATATTTT. Protein sequence: CASRSTGNSGNTIYF. The chain carries TRBV28 and TRBJ1-3, with D tentatively TRBD1 (6 bases). In germline, CDR1 is MDHEN, CDR2 SYDVKM. V was cut by 6 bases and J by 0 bases, with 12 bases left in between. The CDR3 is made up of 15 amino acids. Full variable domain (missing parts from reference TRBV28 and TRBJ1-3): DVKVTQSSRYLVKRTGEKVFLECVQDMDHENMFWYRQDPGLGLRLIYFSYDVKMKEKGDIPEGYSVSREKKERFSLILESASTNQTSMYLCASRSTGNSGNTIYFGEGSWLTVV.

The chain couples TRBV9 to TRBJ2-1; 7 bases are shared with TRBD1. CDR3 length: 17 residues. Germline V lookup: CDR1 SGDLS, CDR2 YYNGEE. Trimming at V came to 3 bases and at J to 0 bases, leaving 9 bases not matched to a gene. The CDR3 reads CASSDLTGKSSYNEQFF. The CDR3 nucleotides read TGTGCCAGCAGCGACCTGACAGGGAAGAGCTCCTACAATGAGCAGTTCTTC. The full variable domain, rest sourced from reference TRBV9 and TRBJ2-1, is DSGVTQTPKHLITATGQRVTLRCSPRSGDLSVYWYQQSLDQGLQFLIQYYNGEERAKGNILERFSAQQFPDLHSELNLSSLELGDSALYFCASSDLTGKSSYNEQFFGPGTRLTVL.

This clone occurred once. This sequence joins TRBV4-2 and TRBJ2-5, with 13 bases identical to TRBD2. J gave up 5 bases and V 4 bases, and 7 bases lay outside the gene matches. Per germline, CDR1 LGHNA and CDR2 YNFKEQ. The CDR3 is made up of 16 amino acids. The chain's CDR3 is CASSRGTSGAGETQYF. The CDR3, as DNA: TGTGCCAGCAGCCGAGGGACTAGCGGGGCCGGGGAGACCCAGTACTTC.

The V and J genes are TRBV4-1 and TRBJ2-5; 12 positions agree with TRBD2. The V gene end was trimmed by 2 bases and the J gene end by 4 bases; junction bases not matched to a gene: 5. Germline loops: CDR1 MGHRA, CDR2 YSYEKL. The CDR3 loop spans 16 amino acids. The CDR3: CASSQSTSGGVETQYF. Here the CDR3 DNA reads TGCGCCAGCAGCCAATCGACTAGCGGGGGCGTAGAGACCCAGTACTTC.

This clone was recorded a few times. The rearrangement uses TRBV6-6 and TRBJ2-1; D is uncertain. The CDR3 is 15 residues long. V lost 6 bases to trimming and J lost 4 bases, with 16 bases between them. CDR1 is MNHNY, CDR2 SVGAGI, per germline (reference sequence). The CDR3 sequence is CASRDSGFGYNEQFF. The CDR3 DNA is TGTGCCAGCAGAGACTCCGGTTTCGGGTACAATGAGCAGTTCTTC.

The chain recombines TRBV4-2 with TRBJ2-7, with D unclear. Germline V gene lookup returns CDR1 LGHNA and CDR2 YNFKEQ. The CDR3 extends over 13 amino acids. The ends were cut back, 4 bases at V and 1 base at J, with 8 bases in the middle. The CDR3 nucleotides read TGTGCCAGCAGCCCAGACGTATCCTACGAGCAGTACTTC. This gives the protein CASSPDVSYEQYF.

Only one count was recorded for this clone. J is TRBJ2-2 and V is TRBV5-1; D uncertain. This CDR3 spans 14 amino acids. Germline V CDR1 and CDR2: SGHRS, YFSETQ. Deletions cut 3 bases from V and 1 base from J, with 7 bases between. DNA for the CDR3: TGCGCCAGCAGCTACCCAGGGAACACCGGGGAGCTGTTTTTT. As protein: CASSYPGNTGELFF.

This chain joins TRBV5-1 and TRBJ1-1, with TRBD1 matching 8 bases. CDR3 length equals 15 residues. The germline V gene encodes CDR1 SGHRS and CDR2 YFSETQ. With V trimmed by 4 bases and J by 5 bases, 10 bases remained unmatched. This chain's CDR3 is CASSGPGQVSTEAFF. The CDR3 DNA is TGCGCCAGCAGCGGACCGGGACAGGTTTCGACTGAAGCTTTCTTT.

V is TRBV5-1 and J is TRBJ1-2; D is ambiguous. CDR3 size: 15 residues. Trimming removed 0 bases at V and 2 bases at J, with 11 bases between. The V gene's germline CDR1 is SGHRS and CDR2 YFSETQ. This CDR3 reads CASSLVAGLNYGYTF. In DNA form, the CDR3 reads TGCGCCAGCAGCTTGGTTGCGGGATTGAACTATGGCTACACCTTC. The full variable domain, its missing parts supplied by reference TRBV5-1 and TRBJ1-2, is KAGVTQTPRYLIKTRGQQVTLSCSPISGHRSVSWYQQTPGQGLQFLFEYFSETQRNKGNFPGRFSGRQFSNSRSEMNVSTLELGDSALYLCASSLVAGLNYGYTFGSGTRLTVV.

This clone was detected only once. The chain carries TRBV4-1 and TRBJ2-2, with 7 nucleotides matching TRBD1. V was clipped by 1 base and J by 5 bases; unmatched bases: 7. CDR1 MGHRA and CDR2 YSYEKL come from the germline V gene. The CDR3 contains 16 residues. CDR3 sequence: CASSQVGGEGTGELFF. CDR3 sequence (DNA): TGCGCCAGCAGCCAAGTAGGGGGCGAAGGAACCGGGGAGCTGTTTTTT.

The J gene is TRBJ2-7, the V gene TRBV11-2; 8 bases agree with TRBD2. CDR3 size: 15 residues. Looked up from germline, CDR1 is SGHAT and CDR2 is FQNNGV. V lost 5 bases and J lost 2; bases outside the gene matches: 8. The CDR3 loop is CASSPRGGLPYEQYF. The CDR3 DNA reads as TGTGCCAGCAGCCCACGGGGGGGGCTGCCCTACGAGCAGTACTTC.

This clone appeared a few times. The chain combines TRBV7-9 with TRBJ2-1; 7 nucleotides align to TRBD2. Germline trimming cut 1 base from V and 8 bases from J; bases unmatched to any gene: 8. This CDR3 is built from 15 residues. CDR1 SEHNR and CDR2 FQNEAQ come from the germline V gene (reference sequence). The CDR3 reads CASSLGTSWLDEQFF. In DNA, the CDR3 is TGTGCCAGCAGCTTAGGGACTAGTTGGTTGGATGAGCAGTTCTTC. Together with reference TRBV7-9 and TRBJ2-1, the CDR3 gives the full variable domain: DTGVSQNPRHKITKRGQNVTFRCDPISEHNRLYWYRQTLGQGPEFLTYFQNEAQLEKSRLLSDRFSAERPKGSFSTLEIQRTEQGDSAMYLCASSLGTSWLDEQFFGPGTRLTVL.

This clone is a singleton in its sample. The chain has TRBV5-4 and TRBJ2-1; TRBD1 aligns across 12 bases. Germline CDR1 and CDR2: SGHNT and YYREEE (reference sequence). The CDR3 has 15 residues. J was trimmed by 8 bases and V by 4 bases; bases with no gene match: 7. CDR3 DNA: TGTGCCAGCAGCCCCCGGGACAGGGGGCTCCATGAGCAGTTCTTC. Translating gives CASSPRDRGLHEQFF.

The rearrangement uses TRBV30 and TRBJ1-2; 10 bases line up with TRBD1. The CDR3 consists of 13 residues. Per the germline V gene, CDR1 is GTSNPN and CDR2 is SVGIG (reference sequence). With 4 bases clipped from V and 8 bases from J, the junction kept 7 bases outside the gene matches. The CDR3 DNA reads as TGTGCCTGGAAGACAGGGGGCGCGGCCGGCTACACCTTC. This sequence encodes CAWKTGGAAGYTF.

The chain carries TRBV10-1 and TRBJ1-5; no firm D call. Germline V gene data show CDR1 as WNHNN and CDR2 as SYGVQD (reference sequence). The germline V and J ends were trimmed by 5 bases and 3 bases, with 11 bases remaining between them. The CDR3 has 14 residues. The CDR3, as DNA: TGCGCCAGCAGTCTCAGAGGGCCCAATCAGCCCCAGCATTTT. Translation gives CASSLRGPNQPQHF.

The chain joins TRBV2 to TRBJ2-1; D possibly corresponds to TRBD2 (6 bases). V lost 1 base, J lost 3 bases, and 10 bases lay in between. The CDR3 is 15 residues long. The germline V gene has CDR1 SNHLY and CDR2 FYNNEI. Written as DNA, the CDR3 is TGTGCCAGCAGTGAAGGTAGTAGCGGCTACAATGAGCAGTTCTTC. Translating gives CASSEGSSGYNEQFF.

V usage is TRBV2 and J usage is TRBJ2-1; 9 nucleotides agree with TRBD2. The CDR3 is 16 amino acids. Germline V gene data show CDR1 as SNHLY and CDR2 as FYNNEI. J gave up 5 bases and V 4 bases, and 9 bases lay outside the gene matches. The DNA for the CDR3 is TGTGCCAGCAGTGTTAGTCGAGCGGGGGGCAACAATGAGCAGTTCTTC. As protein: CASSVSRAGGNNEQFF. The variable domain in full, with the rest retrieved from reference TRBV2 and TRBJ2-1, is EPEVTQTPSHQVTQMGQEVILRCVPISNHLYFYWYRQILGQKVEFLVSFYNNEISEKSEIFDDQFSVERPDGSNFTLKIRSTKLEDSAMYFCASSVSRAGGNNEQFFGPGTRLTVL.

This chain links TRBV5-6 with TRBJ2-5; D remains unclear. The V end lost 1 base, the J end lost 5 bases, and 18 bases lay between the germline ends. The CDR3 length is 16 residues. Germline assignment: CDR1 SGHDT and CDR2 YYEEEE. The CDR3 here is CASSLPVLTMVETQYF. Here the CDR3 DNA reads TGTGCCAGCAGCTTGCCCGTTCTTACAATGGTTGAGACCCAGTACTTC.

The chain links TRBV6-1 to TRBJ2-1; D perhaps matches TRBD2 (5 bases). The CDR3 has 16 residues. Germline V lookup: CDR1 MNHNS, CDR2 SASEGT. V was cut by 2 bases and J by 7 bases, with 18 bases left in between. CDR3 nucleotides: TGTGCCAGCAGTGAAATTGGACGGCGGGCGAGGAATGAGCAGTTCTTC. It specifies CASSEIGRRARNEQFF.

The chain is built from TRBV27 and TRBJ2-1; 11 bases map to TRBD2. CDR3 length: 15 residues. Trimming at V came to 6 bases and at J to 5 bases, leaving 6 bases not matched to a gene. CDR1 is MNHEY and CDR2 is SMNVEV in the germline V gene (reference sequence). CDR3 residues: CASSLAGGAHNEQFF. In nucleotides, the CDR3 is TGTGCCAGCAGCTTAGCGGGGGGGGCCCACAATGAGCAGTTCTTC.